The source of this TCR beta chain is a study of vaccination and CD4 T cells after COVID-19. Study observations and caveats: Spike mono-reactivity marked 304 of 307 vaccine-specific clones in convalescent patients.

There are a few counts of this clonotype. Its antigen is undetermined. Indicated treatment: roughly 10-day PBMC culture with coronavirus spike peptide pools or control peptides (ViraFEST assay). The Oncomine TCR Beta short-read assay was applied to DNA of cultured CD4+ T cells. Each CDR3 protein is one row after TCRdb ran MiXCR on the PCR reads. The sample shows some 7,000 distinct CDR3 sequences, 74% of them seen only once. This CDR3 is 15 amino acids long. Trimming removed 6 bases at V and 4 bases at J, with 16 bases between. Per germline, CDR1 MNHNS and CDR2 SASEGT. J is TRBJ1-5 and V is TRBV6-1; D perhaps matches TRBD1 (6 bases). The sample comprised CD4+ T cells from blood, cultured in vitro. This TCR was sampled from a human donor who had recovered from COVID-19. This CDR3 is CASSPTGTLNQPQHF. CDR3 in DNA: TGTGCCAGCAGCCCCACCGGGACACTAAATCAGCCCCAGCATTTT.